The 10 T cell receptor beta chains presented below share a single source sample, sequenced in a study of Ad26.COV2.S vaccination and SARS-CoV-2 variants (dated by TCRdb to about 2021). The library was generated by the immunoSEQ multiplex PCR assay. The immuneACCESS repertoire file appears here via TCRdb, limited to in-frame rearrangements. These files lack a portion of the clones; in checked studies, under half of the deficit traces to unresolved V genes, and the cause of the others is not known. The sample has approximately 300,000 clones on record, about 86% of them singletons. Less than 2% of the sample is in the top ten clones. This specimen's treatment or condition label, interpreted: some 20 received Ad26.COV2.S at low or high dose, single or two shots; about five received placebo; per-sample allocation not given. For vaccine and placebo recipients, the sequenced repertoires came from samples collected on day 63 after the first injection.

The sequencing here drew on peripheral blood, taken in a trial of Ad26.COV2.S vaccine versus placebo. These receptors were collected from a person between 18 and 65 years old who received the Ad26.COV2.S COVID-19 vaccine or a placebo.

The chain employs TRBV5-1 and TRBJ2-2; no clear D gene. Germline V gives CDR1 SGHRS, CDR2 YFSETQ. The V gene lost 4 bases and the J gene lost 6 bases, with 7 bases spanning the gap. CDR3 length: 12 residues. The CDR3 sequence is CASSLVPGELFF. The CDR3 nucleotides read TGCGCCAGCAGCCTGGTCCCCGGGGAGCTGTTTTTT.

The V call is TRBV14, the J call TRBJ2-1; TRBD1 is a possible D gene (5 bases). Germline loops: CDR1 SGHDN, CDR2 FVKESK. This CDR3 region has 15 residues. V gave up 0 bases and J gave up 4 bases, with 10 bases separating them. This CDR3 reads CASSQEADSYNEQFF. CDR3 coding DNA: TGTGCCAGCAGCCAAGAGGCCGACAGTTACAATGAGCAGTTCTTC.

J is TRBJ2-5 and V is TRBV7-2, with D perhaps matching TRBD1 or TRBD2 (5 bases each). Germline V gene lookup returns CDR1 SGHTA and CDR2 FQGNSA. V gave up 2 bases and J gave up 5 bases, with 21 bases separating them. The CDR3 has 17 amino acids. The CDR3 region has the DNA TGTGCCAGCAGCTTAACGGTAGCGAGTCTATGGGGGGAGACCCAGTACTTC. It translates to CASSLTVASLWGETQYF.

This clone has only a few counts. V and J are TRBV2 and TRBJ1-5; unclear D gene. The CDR3 spans 14 residues. Trimming removed 4 bases at V and 4 bases at J, with 11 bases between. CDR1 and CDR2 (germline): SNHLY, FYNNEI. In DNA, the CDR3 is TGTGCCAGCAGTGTACTTGGAGGGAATCAGCCCCAGCATTTT. Translation gives CASSVLGGNQPQHF. Variable domain in full (rest from reference TRBV2 and TRBJ1-5): EPEVTQTPSHQVTQMGQEVILRCVPISNHLYFYWYRQILGQKVEFLVSFYNNEISEKSEIFDDQFSVERPDGSNFTLKIRSTKLEDSAMYFCASSVLGGNQPQHFGDGTRLSIL.

This clone appeared a single time. The J gene is TRBJ2-3, the V gene TRBV30; D might be TRBD1 (6 bases). This CDR3 contains 14 residues. With 2 bases removed from V and 1 base from J, the gap between germline ends came to 10 bases. Germline V CDR1 and CDR2: GTSNPN, SVGIG (reference sequence). The CDR3 nucleotides read TGTGCCTGGAGTAGGGGGTGGGGCACAGATACGCAGTATTTT. Translated, it gives CAWSRGWGTDTQYF.

V gene TRBV18 combines with J gene TRBJ2-7; D perhaps matches TRBD1 (6 bases). CDR1 is KGHSH, CDR2 LQKENI, per germline. Trimming cost V 2 bases and J 0 bases, with 11 bases left between them. The CDR3 length is 15 residues. The CDR3 reads CASSPGQTSSYEQYF. CDR3 coding DNA: TGTGCCAGCTCACCAGGACAGACCAGCTCCTACGAGCAGTACTTC.

The gene calls are TRBV6-5 and TRBJ1-2; D not resolved. Trimming pared 7 bases from V and 8 bases from J, leaving 17 bases between. The CDR3 loop spans 13 amino acids. Germline V gene data show CDR1 as MNHEY and CDR2 as SVGAGI. CDR3 region: CASIRQGGGGYTF. For the CDR3, the DNA is TGTGCCAGCATACGGCAAGGTGGAGGGGGCTACACCTTC.

The chain couples TRBV5-1 to TRBJ2-3; D might be TRBD1 (6 bases). The ends were cut back, 5 bases at V and 2 bases at J, with 15 bases in the middle. Germline CDR1 SGHRS, CDR2 YFSETQ. The CDR3 totals 15 residues. The DNA of the CDR3 is TGCGCCAGCAGAACCGTTGGGGGACACACAGATACGCAGTATTTT. Protein: CASRTVGGHTDTQYF. The full variable domain, completed using reference TRBV5-1 and TRBJ2-3, is KAGVTQTPRYLIKTRGQQVTLSCSPISGHRSVSWYQQTPGQGLQFLFEYFSETQRNKGNFPGRFSGRQFSNSRSEMNVSTLELGDSALYLCASRTVGGHTDTQYFGPGTRLTVL.

This clone was picked up one time. The chain is built from TRBV5-1 and TRBJ2-3, with TRBD2 matching 15 bases. This CDR3 has 14 amino acids. The V gene end was trimmed by 0 bases and the J gene end by 13 bases; junction bases not matched to a gene: 3. Germline V lookup: CDR1 SGHRS, CDR2 YFSETQ. The CDR3 DNA reads as TGCGCCAGCAGCTTGGAGGGGACTAGCGGGGGGAAGTATTTT. Its protein product is CASSLEGTSGGKYF.

J is TRBJ1-6 and V is TRBV30; D is unclear. The germline gives CDR1 GTSNPN, CDR2 SVGIG (reference sequence). The CDR3 loop spans 12 amino acids. Trimming pared 4 bases from V and 7 bases from J, leaving 8 bases between. The CDR3 reads CAWKLRNSPLHF. The CDR3 region has the DNA TGTGCCTGGAAACTCCGCAATTCACCCCTCCACTTT.